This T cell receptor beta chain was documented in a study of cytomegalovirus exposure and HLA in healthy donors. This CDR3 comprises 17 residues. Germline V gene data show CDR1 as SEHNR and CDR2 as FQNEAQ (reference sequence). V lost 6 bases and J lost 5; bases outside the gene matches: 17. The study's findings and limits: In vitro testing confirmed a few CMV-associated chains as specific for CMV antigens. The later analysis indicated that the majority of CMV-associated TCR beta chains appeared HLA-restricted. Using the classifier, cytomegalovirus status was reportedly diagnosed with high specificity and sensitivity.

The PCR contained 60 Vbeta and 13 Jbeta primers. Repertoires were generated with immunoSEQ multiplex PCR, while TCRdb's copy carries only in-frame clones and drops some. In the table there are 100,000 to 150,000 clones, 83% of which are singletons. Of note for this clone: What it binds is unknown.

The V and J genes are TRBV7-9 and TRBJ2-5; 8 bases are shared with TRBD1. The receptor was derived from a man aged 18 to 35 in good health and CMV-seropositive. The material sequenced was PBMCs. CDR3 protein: CASRITAGTGETETQYF. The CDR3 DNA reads TGTGCCAGCAGGATTACGGCGGGGACAGGTGAGACGGAGACCCAGTACTTC.